This T cell receptor (beta chain) originates from a study of shared clonotypes between healthy human individuals. Between the trimmed V and J ends, which lost 3 bases and 8 bases, there was a span of 19 bases. The CDR3 has 16 residues. Germline values: CDR1 SNHLY, CDR2 FYNNEI. TCRdb keeps only in-frame clones here, not all; method: immunoSEQ multiplex PCR. The top ten clones hold 0.045% to 0.06% of a sample with about 610,000 clones, more than 95% of them seen once. Sequencing was done on a sample of naive CD4+ T cells sorted from blood. Subset noted: CD45RA+ positively selected. This clonotype was obtained from a young woman in good health. The chain carries TRBV2 and TRBJ1-4; D may be TRBD1 (5 bases). The CDR3 loop is CASSDKTGTGWEKLFF. The CDR3, as DNA: TGTGCCAGCAGTGATAAAACCGGGACCGGATGGGAAAAACTGTTTTTT.